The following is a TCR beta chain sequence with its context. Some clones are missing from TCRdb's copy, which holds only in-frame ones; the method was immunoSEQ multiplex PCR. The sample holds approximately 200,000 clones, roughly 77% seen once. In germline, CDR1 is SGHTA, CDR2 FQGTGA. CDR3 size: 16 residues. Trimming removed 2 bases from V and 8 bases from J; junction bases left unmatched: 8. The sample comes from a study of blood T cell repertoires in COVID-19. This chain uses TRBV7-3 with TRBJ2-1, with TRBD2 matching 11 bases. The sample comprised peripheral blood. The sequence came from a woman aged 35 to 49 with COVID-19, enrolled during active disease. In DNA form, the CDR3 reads TGTGCCAGCAGCTTAGAGGCTAGCGGGGGGTTGTATGAGCAGTTCTTC. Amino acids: CASSLEASGGLYEQFF.